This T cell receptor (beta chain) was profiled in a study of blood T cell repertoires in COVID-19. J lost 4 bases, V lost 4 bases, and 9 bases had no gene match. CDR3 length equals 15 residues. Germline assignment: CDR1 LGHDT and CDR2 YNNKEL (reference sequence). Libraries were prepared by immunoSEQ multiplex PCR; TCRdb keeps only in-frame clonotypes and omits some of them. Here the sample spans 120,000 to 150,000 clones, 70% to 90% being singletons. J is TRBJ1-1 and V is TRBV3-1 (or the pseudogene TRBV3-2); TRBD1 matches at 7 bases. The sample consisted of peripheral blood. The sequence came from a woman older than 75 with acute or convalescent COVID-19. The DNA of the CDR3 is TGTGCCAGCAGCCCGCCGGGACAGCAGAGCACTGAAGCTTTCTTT. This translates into CASSPPGQQSTEAFF.